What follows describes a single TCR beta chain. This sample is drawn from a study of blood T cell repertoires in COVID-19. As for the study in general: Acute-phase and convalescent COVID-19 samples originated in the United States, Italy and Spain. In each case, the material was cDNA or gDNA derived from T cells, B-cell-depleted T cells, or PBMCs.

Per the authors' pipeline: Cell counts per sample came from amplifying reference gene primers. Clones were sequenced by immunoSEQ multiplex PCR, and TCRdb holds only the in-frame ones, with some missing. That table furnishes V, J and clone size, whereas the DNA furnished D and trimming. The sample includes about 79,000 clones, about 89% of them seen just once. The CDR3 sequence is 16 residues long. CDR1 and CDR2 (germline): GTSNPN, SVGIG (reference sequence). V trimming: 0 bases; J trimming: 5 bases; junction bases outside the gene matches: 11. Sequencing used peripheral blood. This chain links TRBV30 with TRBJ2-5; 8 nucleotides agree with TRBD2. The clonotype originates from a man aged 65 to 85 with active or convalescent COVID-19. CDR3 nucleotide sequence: TGTGCCTGGAGTGTCCGGTCCGGGAGGGCCCGGGAGACCCAGTACTTC. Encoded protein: CAWSVRSGRARETQYF. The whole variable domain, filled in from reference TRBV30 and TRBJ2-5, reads SQTIHQWPATLVQPVGSPLSLECTVEGTSNPNLYWYRQAAGRGLQLLFYSVGIGQISSEVPQNLSASRPQDRQFILSSKKLLLSDSGFYLCAWSVRSGRARETQYFGPGTRLLVL.